Listed here is a single TCR beta chain. Its matching antigen is unknown. Other DNA sequences in the sample encode the same CDR3. This entry belongs to a study of CD8+ T cells in alopecia areata. Study results and limitations: One nonresponder leaves baseline CD8+ expansion's link to response uncertain. Scalp repertoires also include resident alphabeta T cells from normal skin. It was lesional scalp, especially alopecia totalis/universalis, that showed higher clonality than normal scalp.

Reverse transcription of extracted RNA yielded cDNA, which provided the sequencing template. Measured with immunoSEQ multiplex PCR; TCRdb has only the in-frame clones, and not every one. Among about 190,000 clones listed, under 80% were seen once. The CDR3 consists of 13 residues. CDR1 is GTSNPN and CDR2 is SVGIG in the germline V gene (reference sequence). With 0 bases removed from V and 4 bases from J, the gap between germline ends came to 7 bases. Noted treatment: oral pan-JAK inhibitor, 5-10 mg twice daily. The origin of this receptor is a human donor with alopecia areata. The chain combines TRBV30 with TRBJ1-5; D is ambiguous. Here the sequenced sample was CD4+ T cells sorted from blood, taken between weeks 47 and 50, from a patient treated with tofacitinib. CDR3 DNA: TGTGCCTGGAGTGTACGGGGTAATCAGCCCCAGCATTTT. Translated: CAWSVRGNQPQHF.